The 10 T cell receptor beta chains reported below all come from one sample, sequenced in a study of blood T cells in healthy people across ages. Next came a second PCR, run for about 6 to 12 cycles, which used a sample-barcoded 5' primer along with a J-beta primer mix. MiXCR, applied by TCRdb to the 5' RACE reads, yields one record per CDR3 protein. This table has 710,000 or so distinct CDR3 sequences, about a third appearing once. The sequenced sample was blood. The source is a woman over 75 in good health.

Regarding this clonotype: This clone may be a read error of a much larger clone one base away. The V and J genes are TRBV20-1 and TRBJ2-1; 7 nucleotides align to TRBD2. Germline loops: CDR1 DFQATT, CDR2 SNEGSKA (reference sequence). CDR3 length equals 17 residues. The CDR3 coding sequence is TGCAGTGCTAGGGACCCCCGCGGGGGACCCTCCTACAATGAGCGGTTCTTC. It translates to CSARDPRGGPSYNERFF.

This clonotype was observed many times. This chain connects TRBV5-1 to TRBJ2-7; a weak D match, TRBD1 (6 bases). The CDR3 has 15 residues. V was clipped by 4 bases and J by 4 bases, with 18 bases between them. CDR1 and CDR2 from the germline V gene are SGHRS and YFSETQ. The CDR3 DNA is TGCGCCAGCAGCATAGGACCGGGACAAAAATACGAGCAGTACTTC. Protein sequence: CASSIGPGQKYEQYF.

This clonotype was counted between two and nine times. The chain uses TRBV7-2 and TRBJ1-5; no clear D. The CDR3 consists of 15 residues. The germline CDR1 and CDR2 sequences are SGHTA and FQGNSA. Trimming stripped 2 bases from V and 4 bases from J, with 12 bases between. The CDR3 nucleotides read TGTGCCAGCAGCTTATGGGCAGGAGATAATCAGCCCCAGCATTTT. Amino acid sequence: CASSLWAGDNQPQHF.

This clonotype came up many times. V is TRBV7-8 and J is TRBJ1-6; possibly TRBD1 for D (6 bases). Germline V gives CDR1 SGHVS, CDR2 FQNEAQ. V lost 5 bases and J 10 bases, leaving 15 bases between the germline ends. The CDR3 extends over 14 amino acids. The CDR3 loop is CASSGRGVLSPLHF. The CDR3 bases are TGTGCCAGCAGCGGCAGGGGAGTCCTCTCACCCCTCCACTTT.

This clonotype was seen a handful of times. This sequence joins TRBV19 and TRBJ2-3; D gene unclear. The CDR3 loop spans 13 amino acids. From germline, CDR1 is LNHDA and CDR2 SQIVND (reference sequence). V lost 3 bases, J lost 4 bases, and 8 bases lay in between. CDR3 DNA sequence: TGTGCCAGTAGTATTGAAAGGGCAGATACGCAGTATTTT. Amino acids: CASSIERADTQYF.

This clonotype was seen repeatedly, ten times or more. The chain employs TRBV4-2 and TRBJ1-2; D uncertain. The CDR3 runs to 15 residues. Germline lookup yields CDR1 LGHNA and CDR2 YNFKEQ. V lost 0 bases to trimming and J lost 6 bases, with 14 bases between them. CDR3 coding DNA: TGTGCCAGCAGCCAAGAAGGCCGCCAGGAAAATGGCTACACCTTC. Encoded protein: CASSQEGRQENGYTF.

There are many counts of this clonotype. V gene TRBV7-2 combines with J gene TRBJ2-1; 8 nucleotides match TRBD2. This CDR3 is built from 19 residues. The V segment lost 4 bases and the J segment 3 bases; nucleotides outside the gene matches: 17. Germline CDR1 reads SGHTA; CDR2 reads FQGNSA. CDR3 sequence (DNA): TGTGCCAGCAGCTCTAGGCCCCCGGTTTTGGCGGGGGGCTACAATGAGCAGTTCTTC. This sequence encodes CASSSRPPVLAGGYNEQFF.

A few counts support this clonotype. This rearrangement joins TRBV6-2 or TRBV6-3 to TRBJ1-1; a weak D match, TRBD1 (6 bases). Germline CDR1 MNHEY, CDR2 SVGEGT. This CDR3 is 12 amino acids long. V was trimmed by 10 bases and J by 1 base, leaving 10 bases between them. The CDR3 reads CATRGANTEAFF. In nucleotides, the CDR3 is TGTGCCACCAGGGGAGCGAACACTGAAGCTTTCTTT.

Only one count was recorded for this clonotype. The V gene is TRBV7-3, the J gene TRBJ2-2; unclear D gene. Germline CDR1 reads SGHTA; CDR2 reads FQGTGA. The CDR3 spans 12 residues. V lost 1 base to trimming and J lost 8 bases, with 5 bases between them. The CDR3 DNA reads as TGTGCCAGCAGCTTAATCGGTGGGGAGCTGTTTTTT. Translating gives CASSLIGGELFF.

This clonotype was seen a few times. V and J are TRBV20-1 and TRBJ1-5, with D uncertain. This CDR3 is built from 12 residues. V gave up 5 bases and J gave up 6 bases, with 11 bases separating them. CDR1 DFQATT and CDR2 SNEGSKA come from the germline V gene (reference sequence). CDR3: CSALGGVQPQHF. The CDR3, as DNA: TGCAGTGCTCTCGGAGGAGTTCAGCCCCAGCATTTT.